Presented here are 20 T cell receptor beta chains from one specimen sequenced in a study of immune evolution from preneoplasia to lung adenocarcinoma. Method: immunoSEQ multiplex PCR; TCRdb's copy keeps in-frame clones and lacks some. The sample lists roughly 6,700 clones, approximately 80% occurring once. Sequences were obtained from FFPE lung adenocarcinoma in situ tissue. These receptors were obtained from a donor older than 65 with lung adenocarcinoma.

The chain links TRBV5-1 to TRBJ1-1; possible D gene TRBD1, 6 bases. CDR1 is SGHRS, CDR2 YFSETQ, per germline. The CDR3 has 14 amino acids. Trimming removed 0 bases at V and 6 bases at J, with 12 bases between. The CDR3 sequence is CASSLEGGLSEAFF. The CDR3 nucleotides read TGCGCCAGCAGCTTGGAAGGGGGTCTGTCTGAAGCTTTCTTT. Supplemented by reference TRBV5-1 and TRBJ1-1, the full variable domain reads KAGVTQTPRYLIKTRGQQVTLSCSPISGHRSVSWYQQTPGQGLQFLFEYFSETQRNKGNFPGRFSGRQFSNSRSEMNVSTLELGDSALYLCASSLEGGLSEAFFGQGTRLTVV.

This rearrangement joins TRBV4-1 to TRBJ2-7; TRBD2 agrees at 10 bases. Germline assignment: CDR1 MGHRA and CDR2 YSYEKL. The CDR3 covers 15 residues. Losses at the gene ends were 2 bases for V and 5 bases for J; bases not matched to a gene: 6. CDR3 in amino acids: CASSQQYLAGDEQYF. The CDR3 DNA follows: TGCGCCAGCAGCCAACAATATCTAGCGGGAGACGAGCAGTACTTC.

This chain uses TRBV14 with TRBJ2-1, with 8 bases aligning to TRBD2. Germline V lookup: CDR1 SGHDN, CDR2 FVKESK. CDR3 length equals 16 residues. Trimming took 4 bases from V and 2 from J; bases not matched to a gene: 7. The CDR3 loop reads CASSPLTSATYNEQFF. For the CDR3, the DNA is TGTGCCAGCAGCCCATTGACTAGCGCTACCTACAATGAGCAGTTCTTC.

CDR3 protein: CASSRSSGPLHEQYF. CDR3 nucleotide sequence: TGTGCCAGCAGTCGCTCCTCGGGACCCCTTCACGAGCAGTACTTC. The V gene is TRBV27, the J gene TRBJ2-7, with D perhaps being TRBD1 or TRBD2 (5 bases each). The CDR3 length is 15 residues. Looked up from germline, CDR1 is MNHEY and CDR2 is SMNVEV (reference sequence). The V end was cut by 5 bases, the J end by 5 bases, with 19 bases between.

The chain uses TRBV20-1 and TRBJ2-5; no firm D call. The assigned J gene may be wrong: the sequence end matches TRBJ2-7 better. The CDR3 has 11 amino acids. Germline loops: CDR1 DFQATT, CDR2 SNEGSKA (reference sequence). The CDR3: CSARDSYEQYF. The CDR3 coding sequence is TGCAGTGCTAGAGACTCCTACGAGCAGTACTTC.

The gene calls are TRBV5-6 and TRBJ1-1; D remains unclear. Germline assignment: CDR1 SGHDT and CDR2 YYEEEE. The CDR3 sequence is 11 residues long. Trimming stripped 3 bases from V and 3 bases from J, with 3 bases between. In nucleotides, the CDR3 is TGTGCCAGCAGCTCTTACACTGAAGCTTTCTTT. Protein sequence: CASSSYTEAFF.

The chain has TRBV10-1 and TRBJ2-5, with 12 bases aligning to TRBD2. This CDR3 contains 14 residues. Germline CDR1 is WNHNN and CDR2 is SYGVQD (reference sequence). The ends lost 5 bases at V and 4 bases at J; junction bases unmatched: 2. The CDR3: CASSSGLAGETQYF. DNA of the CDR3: TGCGCCAGCAGTTCGGGACTAGCGGGAGAGACCCAGTACTTC.

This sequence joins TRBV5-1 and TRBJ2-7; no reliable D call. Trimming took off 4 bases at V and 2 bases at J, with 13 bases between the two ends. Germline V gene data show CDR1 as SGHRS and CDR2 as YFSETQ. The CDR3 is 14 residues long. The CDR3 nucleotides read TGCGCCAGCAGCCCCTTCGGGCGTCCCTACGAGCAGTACTTC. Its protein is CASSPFGRPYEQYF. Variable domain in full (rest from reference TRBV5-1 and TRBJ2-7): KAGVTQTPRYLIKTRGQQVTLSCSPISGHRSVSWYQQTPGQGLQFLFEYFSETQRNKGNFPGRFSGRQFSNSRSEMNVSTLELGDSALYLCASSPFGRPYEQYFGPGTRLTVT.

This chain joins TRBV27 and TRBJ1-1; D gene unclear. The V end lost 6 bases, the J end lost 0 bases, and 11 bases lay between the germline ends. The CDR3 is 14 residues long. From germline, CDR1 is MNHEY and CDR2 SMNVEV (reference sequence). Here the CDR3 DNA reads TGTGCCAGCAGAGTGCGGCTCTTGAACACTGAAGCTTTCTTT. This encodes CASRVRLLNTEAFF.

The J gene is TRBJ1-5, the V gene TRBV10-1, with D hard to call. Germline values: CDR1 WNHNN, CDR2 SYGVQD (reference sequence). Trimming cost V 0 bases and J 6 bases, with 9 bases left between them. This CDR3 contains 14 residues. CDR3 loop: CASSESGPGQPQHF. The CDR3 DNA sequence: TGCGCCAGCAGTGAGTCGGGCCCGGGTCAGCCCCAGCATTTT.

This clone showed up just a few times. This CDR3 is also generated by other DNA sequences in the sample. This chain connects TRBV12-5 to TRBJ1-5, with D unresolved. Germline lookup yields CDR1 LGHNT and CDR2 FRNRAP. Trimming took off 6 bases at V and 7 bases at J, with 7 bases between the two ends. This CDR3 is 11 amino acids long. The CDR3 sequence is CASGSGQPQHF. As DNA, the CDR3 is TGTGCTAGTGGCTCTGGGCAGCCCCAGCATTTT.

CDR3 amino acids: CASSGNRGGTEAFF. The DNA of the CDR3 is TGTGCCAGCAGTGGGAACAGGGGAGGCACTGAAGCTTTCTTT. The chain uses TRBV6-6 and TRBJ1-1; TRBD1 agrees at 7 bases. J was trimmed by 4 bases and V by 5 bases; bases with no gene match: 7. From germline, CDR1 is MNHNY and CDR2 SVGAGI (reference sequence). The CDR3 length is 14 residues.

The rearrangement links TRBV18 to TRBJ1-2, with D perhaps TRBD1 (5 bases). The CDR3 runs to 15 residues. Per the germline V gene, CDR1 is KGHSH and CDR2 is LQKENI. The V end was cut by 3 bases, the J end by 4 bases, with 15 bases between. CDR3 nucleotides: TGTGCCAGCTCACCTACGGGGGACGCCTTCTATGGCTACACCTTC. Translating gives CASSPTGDAFYGYTF.

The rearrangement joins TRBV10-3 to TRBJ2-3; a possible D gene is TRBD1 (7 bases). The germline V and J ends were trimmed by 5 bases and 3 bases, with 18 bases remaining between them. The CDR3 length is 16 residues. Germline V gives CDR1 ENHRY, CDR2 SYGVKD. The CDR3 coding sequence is TGTGCCATCAGTCCTCGGGAGTACAGGGGAACAGATACGCAGTATTTT. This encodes CAISPREYRGTDTQYF.

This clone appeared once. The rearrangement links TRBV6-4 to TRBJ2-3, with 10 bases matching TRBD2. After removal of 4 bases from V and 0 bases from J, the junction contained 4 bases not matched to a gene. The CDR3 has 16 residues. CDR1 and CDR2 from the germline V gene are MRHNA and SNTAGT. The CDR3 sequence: CASSGVAGGSTDTQYF. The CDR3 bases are TGTGCCAGCAGTGGGGTAGCGGGAGGAAGCACAGATACGCAGTATTTT.

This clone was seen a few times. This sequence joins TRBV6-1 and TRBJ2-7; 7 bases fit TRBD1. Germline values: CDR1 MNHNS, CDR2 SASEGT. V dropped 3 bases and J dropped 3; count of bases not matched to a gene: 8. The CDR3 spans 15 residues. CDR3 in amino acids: CASSDPTGWVYEQYF. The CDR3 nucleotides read TGTGCCAGCAGTGACCCGACAGGGTGGGTCTACGAGCAGTACTTC.

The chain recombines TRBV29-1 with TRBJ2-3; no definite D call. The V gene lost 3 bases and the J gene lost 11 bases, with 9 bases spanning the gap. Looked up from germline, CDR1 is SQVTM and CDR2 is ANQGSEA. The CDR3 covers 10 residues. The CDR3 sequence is CSVDGHGQYF. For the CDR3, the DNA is TGCAGCGTTGACGGCCACGGGCAGTATTTT.

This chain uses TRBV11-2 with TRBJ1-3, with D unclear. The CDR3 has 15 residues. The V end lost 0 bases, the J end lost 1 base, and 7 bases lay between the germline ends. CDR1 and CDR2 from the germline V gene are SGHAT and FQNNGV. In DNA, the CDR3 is TGTGCCAGCAGCTTAGAAGCCGGGTCTGGAAACACCATATATTTT. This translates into CASSLEAGSGNTIYF.

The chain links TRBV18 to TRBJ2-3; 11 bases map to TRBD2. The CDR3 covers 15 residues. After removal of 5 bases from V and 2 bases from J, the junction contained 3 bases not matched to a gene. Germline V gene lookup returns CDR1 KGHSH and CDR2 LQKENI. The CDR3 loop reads CASSGGLADTDTQYF. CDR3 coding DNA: TGTGCCAGCTCAGGGGGACTAGCGGACACAGATACGCAGTATTTT.

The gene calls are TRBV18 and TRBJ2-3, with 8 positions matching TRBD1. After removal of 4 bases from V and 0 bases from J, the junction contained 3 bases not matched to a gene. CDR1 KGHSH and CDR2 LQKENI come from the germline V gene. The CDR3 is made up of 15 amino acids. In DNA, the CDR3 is TGTGCCAGCTCACTTCGACAGGGGAGCACAGATACGCAGTATTTT. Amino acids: CASSLRQGSTDTQYF.